This entry describes one TCR beta chain. The entry originates in a study of long-term antiretroviral therapy in people with HIV. There are 16 residues in the CDR3. The germline V gene encodes CDR1 KGHSH and CDR2 LQKENI. V shed 6 bases and J 4 bases; nucleotides not matched to a gene: 12. Runs used v3.0 of the immunoSEQ assay and were done at survey level. Assay: immunoSEQ multiplex PCR; the TCRdb copy retains only in-frame clones and omits some. Of some 22,000 clones listed, 85% are singletons. Donors each had at least one pre-ART PBMC sample and at least two post-ART ones. This specimen was unsorted PBMCs, taken 1.6 years after starting antiretroviral therapy. The chain employs TRBV18 and TRBJ1-3; 7 bases match TRBD1. The TCR originated in a man between 40 and 49 years old with HIV. The CDR3 DNA follows: TGTGCCAGCTCGCTCACGACAGGGATAGGAGGAAACACCATATATTTT. Translation: CASSLTTGIGGNTIYF.